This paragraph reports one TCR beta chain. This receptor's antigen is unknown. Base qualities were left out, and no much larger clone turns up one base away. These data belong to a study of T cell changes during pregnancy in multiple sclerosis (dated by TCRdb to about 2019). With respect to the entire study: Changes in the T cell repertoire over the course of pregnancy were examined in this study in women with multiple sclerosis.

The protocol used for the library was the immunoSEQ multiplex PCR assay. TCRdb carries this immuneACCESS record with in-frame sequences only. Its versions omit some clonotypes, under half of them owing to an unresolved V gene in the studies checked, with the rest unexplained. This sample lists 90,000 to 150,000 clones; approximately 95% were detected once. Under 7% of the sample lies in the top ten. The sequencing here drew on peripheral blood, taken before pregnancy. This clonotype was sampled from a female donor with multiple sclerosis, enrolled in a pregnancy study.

The CDR3 region has the sequence CASSSTGTQPQHF. At the DNA level, the sequence is TGTGCCAGCAGTTCAACAGGGACTCAGCCCCAGCATTTT. The V and J segments used are TRBV7-2 and TRBJ1-5; 6 matching bases give a weak D call of TRBD1. The germline V gene gives CDR1 as SGHTA and CDR2 as FQGNSA. CDR3 length: 13 amino acids, cysteine to phenylalanine. The CDR3 DNA has 39 bases and is translated from base 1. Trimming removed 6 bases from V and 6 bases from J, leaving 12 bases between the germline ends.